This T cell receptor (beta chain) emerged from a study of blood T cell repertoires in COVID-19. Across the study: Samples came from the United States, Italy and Spain, spanning acute and convalescent COVID-19. T cells, B-cell-depleted T cells, or PBMCs supplied cDNA or gDNA.

Per the original methods: It was from reference gene primer amplification that nucleated cell counts were estimated. Only in-frame clones appear in the TCRdb table, and some are missing; sequencing was by immunoSEQ multiplex PCR. From that table come the V and J calls and clone size; the DNA was used to work out D and trimming. Of 95,000 to 100,000 clones listed, around 85% are singletons. The CDR3 is made up of 13 amino acids. Looked up from germline, CDR1 is LNHNV and CDR2 is YYDKDF (reference sequence). V gave up 7 bases and J gave up 0 bases, with 9 bases separating them. This receptor was obtained from a woman aged 70-85 years with active or convalescent COVID-19. The gene calls are TRBV15 and TRBJ1-1; D perhaps matches TRBD1 (6 bases). The sequencing sample was made of peripheral blood. CDR3 amino acids: CATTRDMNTEAFF. In DNA form, the CDR3 reads TGTGCCACCACCCGGGACATGAACACTGAAGCTTTCTTT. The full variable domain, with the rest looked up from reference TRBV15 and TRBJ1-1, is DAMVIQNPRYQVTQFGKPVTLSCSQTLNHNVMYWYQQKSSQAPKLLFHYYDKDFNNEADTPDNFQSRRPNTSFCFLDIRSPGLGDTAMYLCATTRDMNTEAFFGQGTRLTVV.